This T cell receptor beta chain was found in a study of radiation and T cells in renal cell carcinoma. Assay: immunoSEQ multiplex PCR; the TCRdb copy retains only in-frame clones and omits some. Counted here are around 18,000 clones, about 58% occurring once; the ten biggest clones make up 9.7%. Treatment: treatment-naive control, cytoreductive nephrectomy. Controls were unirradiated tumors from treatment-naive cytoreductive nephrectomy patients. Control tumor donors were a handful of females and 10 to 12 males, median age about 50 years. Study-wide points: In nephrectomy-only tumors, top 100 clonotypes averaged around 40%, versus 54% irradiated. Intratumoral heterogeneity was not captured in these approximately 1 g regions.

This clone appeared a few times. Its antigen remains unknown. In germline, CDR1 is SGDLS, CDR2 YYNGEE. CDR3 length equals 15 residues. Trimming at V came to 3 bases and at J to 8 bases, leaving 8 bases not matched to a gene. The sequence was collected from a middle-aged man with renal cell carcinoma. This chain links TRBV9 with TRBJ1-6, with TRBD1 matching 7 bases. The sample was tumor tissue, taken from a patient whose treatment was nephrectomy without radiotherapy. CDR3 residues: CASSASGQSDSPLHF. The CDR3 DNA sequence: TGTGCCAGCAGCGCCTCGGGACAGTCCGATTCACCCCTCCACTTT. Full variable domain (outside the CDR3, taken from reference TRBV9 and TRBJ1-6): DSGVTQTPKHLITATGQRVTLRCSPRSGDLSVYWYQQSLDQGLQFLIQYYNGEERAKGNILERFSAQQFPDLHSELNLSSLELGDSALYFCASSASGQSDSPLHFGNGTRLTVT.